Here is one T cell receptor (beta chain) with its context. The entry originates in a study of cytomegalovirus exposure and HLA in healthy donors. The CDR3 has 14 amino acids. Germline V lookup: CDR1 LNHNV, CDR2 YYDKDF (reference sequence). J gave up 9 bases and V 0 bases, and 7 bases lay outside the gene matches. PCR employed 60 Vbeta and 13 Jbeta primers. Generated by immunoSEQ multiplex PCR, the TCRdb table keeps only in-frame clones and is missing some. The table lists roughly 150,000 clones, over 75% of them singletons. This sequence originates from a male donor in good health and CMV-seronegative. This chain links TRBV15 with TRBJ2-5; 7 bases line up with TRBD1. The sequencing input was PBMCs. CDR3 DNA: TGTGCCACCAGCAGAGATCCGACTGACAGGGCCCAGTACTTC. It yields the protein CATSRDPTDRAQYF.